The subject of this entry is one T cell receptor (beta chain). Its antigen is currently unknown. Profiling relied on immunoSEQ multiplex PCR, and the TCRdb table lists in-frame clones only, not all of them. The sample contains 110,000 or so clones, about 85% of which appear only once. This specimen comes from a study of cytomegalovirus exposure and HLA in healthy donors. It was the approximately 110-subject validation cohort, separate from the approximately 620-subject first cohort, to which the donors belonged. Germline values: CDR1 SGHKS, CDR2 YYEKEE (reference sequence). Trimming took 3 bases from V and 7 from J; bases not matched to a gene: 12. CDR3 length: 16 amino acids. Overall study findings and caveats: In the 130 or so validation repertoires, a later analysis found that first-cohort TCR clusters tended to co-occur.

The genes are TRBV5-5 and TRBJ2-2; the match to TRBD1 covers 7 bases. The source of this sequence is a woman younger than 30 in good health and CMV-seropositive. The sample consisted of PBMCs. CDR3 sequence reads: CASSSWFGTDDGELFF. The CDR3 nucleotides are TGTGCCAGCAGCTCGTGGTTCGGGACAGACGACGGGGAGCTGTTTTTT.